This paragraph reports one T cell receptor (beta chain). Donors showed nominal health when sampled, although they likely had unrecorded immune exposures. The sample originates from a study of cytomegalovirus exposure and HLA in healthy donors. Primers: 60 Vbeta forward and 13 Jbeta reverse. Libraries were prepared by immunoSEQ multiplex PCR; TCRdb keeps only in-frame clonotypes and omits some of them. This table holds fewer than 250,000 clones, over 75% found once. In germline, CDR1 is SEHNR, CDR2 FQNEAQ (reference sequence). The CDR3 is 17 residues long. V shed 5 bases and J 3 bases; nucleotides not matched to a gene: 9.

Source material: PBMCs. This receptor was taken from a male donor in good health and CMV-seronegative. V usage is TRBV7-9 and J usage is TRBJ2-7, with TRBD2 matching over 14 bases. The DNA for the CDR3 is TGTGCCAGCAGCGACGGGACTAGCGGGAGTTCCCTCTACGAGCAGTACTTC. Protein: CASSDGTSGSSLYEQYF.